The 19 T cell receptor beta chains given below trace back to one sample, sequenced in a study of T cells in Graves' hyperthyroidism and ophthalmopathy. Amplification of TCR beta CDR3 regions used RNA as the template. The HTBI primer set was used in a first-round RT-PCR of the TCR CDR3. TCRdb analysed the multiplex PCR reads with MiXCR anew, one entry per CDR3 protein. The sample lists 80,000 to 100,000 distinct CDR3 sequences, 35% to 45% occurring once. Sequencing was carried out using peripheral blood or thyroid tissue (not recorded which). The receptors stem from a woman in her 30s with Graves' hyperthyroidism.

CDR3 coding DNA: TGTGCCAGCAGCGAGAGGACAGGGGCGCCCGAGCAGTACTTC. It encodes CASSERTGAPEQYF. The chain recombines TRBV9 with TRBJ2-7; 9 bases fit TRBD1. This CDR3 spans 14 amino acids. Germline V gene data show CDR1 as SGDLS and CDR2 as YYNGEE. V was pared by 3 bases and J by 6 bases, with 7 bases of the junction left unmatched.

This clonotype appeared a single time. The genes are TRBV20-1 and TRBJ2-5, with a tentative D call TRBD2 (6 bases). This CDR3 has 14 residues. Trimming took off 3 bases at V and 5 bases at J, with 16 bases between the two ends. Germline values: CDR1 DFQATT, CDR2 SNEGSKA (reference sequence). This CDR3 reads CSARRGSQRETQYF. CDR3 bases: TGCAGTGCTAGGCGGGGCAGCCAACGGGAGACCCAGTACTTC.

This clonotype was found a few times. The genes are TRBV7-8 and TRBJ2-3, with 11 bases aligning to TRBD2. With 5 bases clipped from V and 2 bases from J, the junction kept 12 bases outside the gene matches. This CDR3 is 18 amino acids long. Germline values: CDR1 SGHVS, CDR2 FQNEAQ. In nucleotides, the CDR3 is TGTGCCAGCAGCCTAAACTTACTAGCGGGAGCTTCCACAGATACGCAGTATTTT. It encodes CASSLNLLAGASTDTQYF.

The rearrangement uses TRBV30 and TRBJ1-5; tentatively, D is TRBD1 (5 bases). Between the trimmed V and J ends, which lost 5 bases and 4 bases, there was a span of 15 bases. This CDR3 contains 14 residues. Per the germline V gene, CDR1 is GTSNPN and CDR2 is SVGIG (reference sequence). The CDR3 sequence is CAWGDGETNQPQHF. CDR3 bases: TGTGCCTGGGGGGACGGCGAAACTAATCAGCCCCAGCATTTT.

Notes on this clonotype: A much larger clone lies one base from this, so it may be a read error. The chain links TRBV25-1 to TRBJ1-1, with TRBD1 identical over 7 bases. This CDR3 comprises 14 residues. Germline V gene sequence: CDR1 MGHDK, CDR2 SYGVNS. This CDR3 is CVSKERTGGTEAFF. The CDR3 nucleotides read TGTGTCAGCAAGGAGCGGACAGGAGGCACTGAAGCTTTCTTT. The full variable domain, with the rest looked up from reference TRBV25-1 and TRBJ1-1, is EADIYQTPRYLVIGTGKKITLECSQTMGHDKMYWYQQDPGMELHLIHYSYGVNSTEKGDLSSESTVSRIRTEHFPLTLESARPSHTSQYLCVSKERTGGTEAFFGQGTRLTVV.

At least ten counts were recorded for this clonotype. This chain connects TRBV7-2 to TRBJ1-2; the D is unclear. This CDR3 has 13 amino acids. Between the trimmed V and J ends, which lost 7 bases and 8 bases, there was a span of 17 bases. Germline CDR1 and CDR2: SGHTA and FQGNSA. CDR3 DNA: TGTGCCAGCACTTTAGACAACGAGGGCGGCTACACCTTC. Translation gives CASTLDNEGGYTF.

The chain uses TRBV7-2 and TRBJ2-7, with TRBD1 identical over 8 bases. V shed 5 bases and J 7 bases; nucleotides not matched to a gene: 7. The CDR3 is 13 amino acids. Germline V gene lookup returns CDR1 SGHTA and CDR2 FQGNSA. The CDR3 DNA follows: TGTGCCAGCAGCCTAAGACAGGGGACAGAGCAGTACTTC. Translation: CASSLRQGTEQYF. The full variable domain, rest sourced from reference TRBV7-2 and TRBJ2-7, is GAGVSQSPSNKVTEKGKDVELRCDPISGHTALYWYRQSLGQGLEFLIYFQGNSAPDKSGLPSDRFSAERTGGSVSTLTIQRTQQEDSAVYLCASSLRQGTEQYFGPGTRLTVT.

This clonotype has ten or more counts. This rearrangement joins TRBV3-1 to TRBJ1-4, with D maybe TRBD1 (6 bases). V was shortened by 6 bases and J by 2 bases, with 13 bases between the two germline ends. The CDR3 extends over 15 amino acids. Germline V lookup: CDR1 LGHDT, CDR2 YNNKEL (reference sequence). The CDR3 here is CASSRTGQTNEKLFF. The CDR3 bases are TGTGCCAGCAGTCGAACCGGACAGACTAATGAAAAACTGTTTTTT.

This clonotype was detected many times. V usage is TRBV6-1 and J usage is TRBJ1-1; D is unresolved. Per germline, CDR1 MNHNS and CDR2 SASEGT. V lost 8 bases and J lost 1, with 23 bases in between. The CDR3 is 17 amino acids. The CDR3 protein is CASRLYLVFFPNTEAFF. CDR3 nucleotides: TGTGCCAGCCGGTTGTACCTTGTTTTTTTTCCGAACACTGAAGCTTTCTTT.

This clonotype is medium-sized. This chain joins TRBV20-1 and TRBJ1-2; D is perhaps TRBD1 (6 bases). CDR1 is DFQATT and CDR2 is SNEGSKA in the germline V gene (reference sequence). The V end lost 5 bases, the J end lost 10 bases, and 11 bases lay between the germline ends. CDR3 length: 10 amino acids. The CDR3 nucleotides read TGCAGTGCTGGAGGACAGACCTACACCTTC. Translating gives CSAGGQTYTF.

This clonotype occurred a few times. A much larger clone lies a single base off, so this may be a read error. The genes are TRBV6-6 and TRBJ2-7; 7 bases align to TRBD1. The V gene end was trimmed by 6 bases and the J gene end by 4 bases; junction bases not matched to a gene: 9. CDR3 size: 14 residues. The germline CDR1 and CDR2 sequences are MNHNY and SVGAGI (reference sequence). The CDR3 protein is CASRVGTDVYEQYF. In DNA, the CDR3 is TGTGCCAGCAGGGTCGGGACAGATGTGTACGAGCAGTACTTC.

This clonotype was observed a few times. V usage is TRBV29-1 and J usage is TRBJ1-2, with 9 positions matching TRBD1. The CDR3 sequence is 15 residues long. V shed 1 base and J 7 bases; nucleotides not matched to a gene: 10. CDR1 is SQVTM, CDR2 ANQGSEA, per germline. This chain's CDR3 is CSVEVSRDRVGGYTF. DNA of the CDR3: TGCAGCGTTGAAGTCTCTAGGGACAGGGTCGGTGGCTACACCTTC.

The chain joins TRBV10-1 to TRBJ2-7, with 14 positions matching TRBD2. Germline V gene sequence: CDR1 WNHNN, CDR2 SYGVQD (reference sequence). Trimming at V came to 5 bases and at J to 0 bases, leaving 3 bases not matched to a gene. The CDR3 is made up of 16 amino acids. The DNA of the CDR3 is TGCGCCAGCAGTATGGGACTAGCGGGGGTCTCCTACGAGCAGTACTTC. Translated, it gives CASSMGLAGVSYEQYF.

The rearrangement uses TRBV7-9 and TRBJ2-7, with 9 bases aligning to TRBD2. V lost 5 bases, J lost 2 bases, and 13 bases stayed unmatched. The CDR3 length is 17 residues. Per the germline V gene, CDR1 is SEHNR and CDR2 is FQNEAQ (reference sequence). CDR3 DNA sequence: TGTGCCAGCAGCCCCCCCCCGGGAGCGGGAGGTACCTACGAGCAGTACTTC. Protein product: CASSPPPGAGGTYEQYF.

The chain has TRBV5-1 and TRBJ1-2; weak D call: TRBD1 (6 bases). V lost 4 bases and J 6 bases, leaving 19 bases between the germline ends. This CDR3 contains 15 residues. From germline, CDR1 is SGHRS and CDR2 YFSETQ. DNA for the CDR3: TGCGCCAGCAGCCCCCTGATTATGGGACATCATGGCTACACCTTC. Translating it yields CASSPLIMGHHGYTF.

This clonotype appeared many times. V and J are TRBV7-2 and TRBJ2-7; D may correspond to TRBD1 or TRBD2 (5 bases each). In germline, CDR1 is SGHTA, CDR2 FQGNSA. Trimming stripped 2 bases from V and 3 bases from J, with 14 bases between. This CDR3 spans 15 amino acids. Here the CDR3 reads CASSLLGTVSYEQYF. The CDR3 bases are TGTGCCAGCAGCTTATTGGGGACCGTGAGCTACGAGCAGTACTTC.

There are many counts of this clonotype. The CDR3 reads CASSITGLWGTEAFF. CDR3 bases: TGTGCCAGCAGCATCACAGGGTTGTGGGGCACTGAAGCTTTCTTT. The J gene is TRBJ1-1, the V gene TRBV13, with D tentatively TRBD1 (6 bases). The V gene lost 5 bases and the J gene lost 4 bases, with 17 bases spanning the gap. Looked up from germline, CDR1 is PRHDT and CDR2 is FYEKMQ (reference sequence). The CDR3 loop spans 15 amino acids.

Notes on this clonotype: One end of the junction is discordant with germline, which a read error may explain. The chain has TRBV29-1 and TRBJ2-7, with D possibly matching TRBD1 (6 bases). Per germline, CDR1 SQVTM and CDR2 ANQGSEA. There are 13 residues in the CDR3. CDR3 in DNA: TGCAGCGCTCGACAGTGGGACACCGGGGAGCTGTACTTC. Translation gives CSARQWDTGELYF.

This clonotype has at least ten counts. The gene calls are TRBV7-2 and TRBJ1-5, with TRBD1 as a possible D gene (6 bases). This CDR3 contains 17 residues. Looked up from germline, CDR1 is SGHTA and CDR2 is FQGNSA. V lost 1 base and J 0 bases, leaving 13 bases between the germline ends. In DNA form, the CDR3 reads TGTGCCAGCAGCTTAGTGCCAGGGGATTATAGCAATCAGCCCCAGCATTTT. Amino acid sequence: CASSLVPGDYSNQPQHF. The whole variable domain, remainder taken from reference TRBV7-2 and TRBJ1-5, is GAGVSQSPSNKVTEKGKDVELRCDPISGHTALYWYRQSLGQGLEFLIYFQGNSAPDKSGLPSDRFSAERTGGSVSTLTIQRTQQEDSAVYLCASSLVPGDYSNQPQHFGDGTRLSIL.